The 19 T cell receptor beta chains below come from one sample, sequenced in a study of human T cells and chemical hapten exposure. TCRdb re-analysed the RACE reads in MiXCR, keeping a single row per CDR3 protein. The table records some 38,000 distinct CDR3 sequences, 7.6% of them present only once. Described time point: pre-sensitization, week 0. The treatment denotes: therapeutic diphenylcyclopropenone sensitization with weekly scalp DPC. The sample in question was whole blood, obtained in connection with sensitization to the hapten diphenylcyclopropenone (DPC). The receptors stem from a woman aged 45-59 years with alopecia areata. Some clones in this sample may be carry-over from other donors' samples.

This clonotype was detected only a few times. The V call is TRBV18, the J call TRBJ1-2, with TRBD1 matching 8 bases. The CDR3 totals 14 residues. The germline V gene encodes CDR1 KGHSH and CDR2 LQKENI. V shed 4 bases and J 1 base; nucleotides not matched to a gene: 2. DNA for the CDR3: TGTGCCAGCTCACAACAGGGGGATAACTATGGCTACACCTTC. Encoded protein: CASSQQGDNYGYTF. The full variable domain, completed using reference TRBV18 and TRBJ1-2, is NAGVMQNPRHLVRRRGQEARLRCSPMKGHSHVYWYRQLPEEGLKFMVYLQKENIIDESGMPKERFSAEFPKEGPSILRIQQVVRGDSAAYFCASSQQGDNYGYTFGSGTRLTVV.

The V and J genes are TRBV29-1 and TRBJ2-3; 11 bases match TRBD1. Losses at the gene ends were 7 bases for V and 6 bases for J; bases not matched to a gene: 6. CDR1 and CDR2 (germline): SQVTM, ANQGSEA. The CDR3 spans 13 residues. CDR3 coding DNA: TGCAGCGCTGGACAGGGGGCAGCGGATACGCAGTATTTT. Its translation: CSAGQGAADTQYF.

This clonotype was observed many times. The V gene is TRBV28, the J gene TRBJ2-4; the D is unclear. V gave up 6 bases and J gave up 9 bases, with 15 bases separating them. The length of the CDR3 is 13 residues. The V gene's germline CDR1 is MDHEN and CDR2 SYDVKM. This CDR3 reads CASSISGDGIQYF. CDR3 DNA: TGTGCCAGCAGCATCTCCGGAGACGGCATTCAGTACTTC.

The table lists this clonotype with many counts. The rearrangement links TRBV24-1 to TRBJ1-1, with TRBD1 as a possible D gene (5 bases). In germline, CDR1 is KGHDR, CDR2 SFDVKD. V was clipped by 4 bases and J by 5 bases, with 13 bases between them. This CDR3 is built from 14 residues. The CDR3 nucleotides are TGTGCCACCAGTGACGGGGTCGGGGGGACTGAAGCTTTCTTT. Protein sequence: CATSDGVGGTEAFF.

In its sample, this clonotype was seen many times. The chain has TRBV18 and TRBJ1-2; TRBD1 might be the D (6 bases). With 4 bases removed from V and 4 bases from J, the gap between germline ends came to 10 bases. The length of the CDR3 is 13 residues. The germline gives CDR1 KGHSH, CDR2 LQKENI. The CDR3 protein is CASSRGGSYGYTF. DNA for the CDR3: TGTGCCAGCTCACGAGGGGGGAGCTATGGCTACACCTTC. Full variable domain (remainder filled in from reference TRBV18 and TRBJ1-2): NAGVMQNPRHLVRRRGQEARLRCSPMKGHSHVYWYRQLPEEGLKFMVYLQKENIIDESGMPKERFSAEFPKEGPSILRIQQVVRGDSAAYFCASSRGGSYGYTFGSGTRLTVV.

In its sample, this clonotype was seen many times. The CDR3, as DNA: TGCAGTGCTAGTTCAACAGGTCTCCGGCCGAGCTCCTATAATTCACCCCTCCACTTT. Protein product: CSASSTGLRPSSYNSPLHF. This chain joins TRBV20-1 and TRBJ1-6; maybe TRBD1 (5 bases). The germline gives CDR1 DFQATT, CDR2 SNEGSKA (reference sequence). The CDR3 loop spans 19 amino acids. Trimming pared 3 bases from V and 0 bases from J, leaving 21 bases between.

This clonotype was picked up many times. The chain carries TRBV7-3 and TRBJ1-1, with D possibly being TRBD1 (5 bases). The CDR3 covers 13 residues. In germline, CDR1 is SGHTA, CDR2 FQGTGA. Between the trimmed V and J ends, which lost 5 bases and 5 bases, there was a span of 12 bases. CDR3 region: CASSQEGTTEAFF. The DNA of the CDR3 is TGTGCCAGCAGCCAAGAGGGGACGACTGAAGCTTTCTTT.

This clonotype came up a few times. V is TRBV6-6 and J is TRBJ2-6; unclear D gene. The V gene lost 0 bases and the J gene lost 0 bases, with 6 bases spanning the gap. The CDR3 totals 16 residues. The germline V gene has CDR1 MNHNY and CDR2 SVGAGI (reference sequence). The CDR3 DNA reads as TGTGCCAGCAGTTACTCGCGATCCTCTGGGGCCAACGTCCTGACTTTC. Translation gives CASSYSRSSGANVLTF.

The table lists this clonotype with many counts. CDR3 bases: TGTGCCAGCATCCCAAAACGGGGGGCCCAGGCAGGCACTGAAGCTTTCTTT. As protein: CASIPKRGAQAGTEAFF. V usage is TRBV7-9 and J usage is TRBJ1-1, with D perhaps matching TRBD1 (6 bases). Germline values: CDR1 SEHNR, CDR2 FQNEAQ (reference sequence). Trimming removed 7 bases at V and 4 bases at J, with 25 bases between. The CDR3 runs to 17 residues.

The gene calls are TRBV29-1 and TRBJ1-4; 8 bases match TRBD1. The length of the CDR3 is 11 residues. The germline V gene encodes CDR1 SQVTM and CDR2 ANQGSEA. The junction had 8 bases not matched to a gene; V was cut back by 6 bases and J by 14 bases. CDR3 sequence reads: CSVGQGGALFF. CDR3 sequence (DNA): TGCAGCGTCGGACAGGGAGGCGCGCTGTTTTTT.

In this sample, this clonotype turned up many times. The chain carries TRBV29-1 and TRBJ2-6, with D possibly being TRBD1 (5 bases). The germline V gene has CDR1 SQVTM and CDR2 ANQGSEA. V was clipped by 5 bases and J by 3 bases, with 14 bases between them. The CDR3 has 15 amino acids. The CDR3 coding sequence is TGCAGCGTTCCCCATACAGGCGGTGGGGCCAACGTCCTGACTTTC. Residues: CSVPHTGGGANVLTF.

Many counts were recorded for this clonotype. The V and J genes are TRBV5-4 and TRBJ1-1, with a weak D call TRBD1 (5 bases). The CDR3 contains 15 residues. The V end lost 0 bases, the J end lost 1 base, and 10 bases lay between the germline ends. Per germline, CDR1 SGHNT and CDR2 YYREEE (reference sequence). The DNA of the CDR3 is TGTGCCAGCAGCTTGGACAGGCCTTCGAACACTGAAGCTTTCTTT. Its translation: CASSLDRPSNTEAFF. Variable domain in full (rest from reference TRBV5-4 and TRBJ1-1): ETGVTQSPTHLIKTRGQQVTLRCSSQSGHNTVSWYQQALGQGPQFIFQYYREEENGRGNFPPRFSGLQFPNYSSELNVNALELDDSALYLCASSLDRPSNTEAFFGQGTRLTVV.

This clonotype was seen ten or more times. The gene calls are TRBV11-3 and TRBJ2-7, with D possibly being TRBD1 (5 bases). The germline V and J ends were trimmed by 5 bases and 0 bases, with 14 bases remaining between them. This CDR3 comprises 15 residues. CDR1 and CDR2 from the germline V gene are SGHNT and YENEEA. CDR3: CASSANPTVSYEQYF. The CDR3 DNA reads as TGTGCCAGCAGCGCCAATCCGACAGTCTCCTACGAGCAGTACTTC.

The chain couples TRBV29-1 to TRBJ2-2; TRBD2 agrees at 9 bases. Germline CDR1 reads SQVTM; CDR2 reads ANQGSEA. The CDR3 spans 14 residues. V lost 5 bases to trimming and J lost 0 bases; unmatched junction nucleotides: 1. This chain's CDR3 is CSVLAGTNTGELFF. Here the CDR3 DNA reads TGCAGCGTTCTAGCGGGGACGAACACCGGGGAGCTGTTTTTT.

There are many counts of this clonotype. Written as DNA, the CDR3 is TGCGCCAGCAGCCATAATCCTTTAGGGGGATCAACAGTCAATCAGCCCCAGCATTTT. Its protein product is CASSHNPLGGSTVNQPQHF. This chain connects TRBV4-1 to TRBJ1-5, with D perhaps TRBD1 (6 bases). Trimming shortened V by 3 bases and J by 3 bases, and 24 bases separated the two germline ends. The germline V gene has CDR1 MGHRA and CDR2 YSYEKL. CDR3 length equals 19 residues.

Ten or more counts support this clonotype. V usage is TRBV28 and J usage is TRBJ2-7, with 9 nucleotides matching TRBD1. CDR3 length: 15 amino acids. Germline V gene lookup returns CDR1 MDHEN and CDR2 SYDVKM. Losses at the gene ends were 4 bases for V and 2 bases for J; bases not matched to a gene: 6. The DNA for the CDR3 is TGTGCCAGCAGTTCACCAAGGGACAGGGCCTACGAGCAGTACTTC. Translation gives CASSSPRDRAYEQYF.

This clonotype was recorded at least ten times. V and J are TRBV29-1 and TRBJ1-1; D gene unclear. This CDR3 spans 15 amino acids. Germline loops: CDR1 SQVTM, CDR2 ANQGSEA. Between the trimmed V and J ends, which lost 0 bases and 2 bases, there was a span of 13 bases. The CDR3 nucleotides are TGCAGCGTTGAAGATACGGCAGCTATTAACACTGAAGCTTTCTTT. It specifies CSVEDTAAINTEAFF.

The rearrangement uses TRBV5-1 and TRBJ1-6; 7 bases are a match to TRBD1. Germline assignment: CDR1 SGHRS and CDR2 YFSETQ. J gave up 6 bases and V 0 bases, and 3 bases lay outside the gene matches. There are 15 residues in the CDR3. CDR3 loop: CASSLDRGGNSPLHF. The CDR3, as DNA: TGCGCCAGCAGCTTGGACAGGGGTGGTAATTCACCCCTCCACTTT.

This clonotype was found many times. This chain links TRBV18 with TRBJ2-1; the D gene could be TRBD1 or TRBD2 (5 bases each). Trimming took 3 bases from V and 6 from J, leaving 9 bases between them. Germline loops: CDR1 KGHSH, CDR2 LQKENI. This CDR3 is 13 amino acids long. CDR3 in DNA: TGTGCCAGCTCACCCGGGACCAGCAATGAGCAGTTCTTC. Translated: CASSPGTSNEQFF.